This TCR beta chain was captured by sequencing in a study of beta chain features in type 1 diabetes. Study-wide points: TCRB CDR3 length was moderately but significantly reduced in all four CD4+ subsets of Type 1 diabetes patients.

Comment on this clone: Its antigen remains unidentified.

Reverse transcribing all isolated RNA meant expressed TCRB transcripts were sequenced. The table came from immunoSEQ multiplex PCR; TCRdb's copy has only in-frame clones and leaves some out. The sample holds some 660,000 clones, about 14% seen once. Sorting based on CD45RO/CCR7/CD25/CD127/CD95/CD27 separated CD4+ naive, central memory, regulatory and stem cell-like memory cells. Germline CDR1 and CDR2: SQVTM and ANQGSEA. V dropped 4 bases and J dropped 5 bases, with 12 bases sitting between them. This CDR3 region has 13 residues. This TCR came from a young man with type 1 diabetes. Material for sequencing was naive CD4+ T cells from blood. This chain connects TRBV29-1 to TRBJ1-5; D call uncertain. CDR3 in amino acids: CSVVLGRDQPQHF. The CDR3 DNA is TGCAGCGTTGTCTTGGGGAGAGATCAGCCCCAGCATTTT. Filled out from reference TRBV29-1 and TRBJ1-5, the complete variable domain reads SAVISQKPSRDICQRGTSLTIQCQVDSQVTMMFWYRQQPGQSLTLIATANQGSEATYESGFVIDKFPISRPNLTFSTLTVSNMSPEDSSIYLCSVVLGRDQPQHFGDGTRLSIL.